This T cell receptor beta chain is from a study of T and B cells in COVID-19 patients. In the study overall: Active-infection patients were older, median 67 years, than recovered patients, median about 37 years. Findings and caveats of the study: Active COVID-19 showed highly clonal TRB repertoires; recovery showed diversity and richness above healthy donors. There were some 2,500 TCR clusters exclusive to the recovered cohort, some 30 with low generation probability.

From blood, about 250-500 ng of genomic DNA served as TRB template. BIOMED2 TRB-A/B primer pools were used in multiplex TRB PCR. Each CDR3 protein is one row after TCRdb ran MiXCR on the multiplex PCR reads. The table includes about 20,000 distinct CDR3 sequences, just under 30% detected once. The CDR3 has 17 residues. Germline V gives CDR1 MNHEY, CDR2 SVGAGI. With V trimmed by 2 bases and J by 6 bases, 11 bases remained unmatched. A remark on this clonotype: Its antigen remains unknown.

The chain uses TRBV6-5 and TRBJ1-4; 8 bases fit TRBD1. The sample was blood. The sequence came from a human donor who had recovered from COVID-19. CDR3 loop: CASSYPIQGATDEKLFF. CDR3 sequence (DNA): TGTGCCAGCAGTTACCCCATCCAGGGGGCGACGGATGAAAAACTGTTTTTT.